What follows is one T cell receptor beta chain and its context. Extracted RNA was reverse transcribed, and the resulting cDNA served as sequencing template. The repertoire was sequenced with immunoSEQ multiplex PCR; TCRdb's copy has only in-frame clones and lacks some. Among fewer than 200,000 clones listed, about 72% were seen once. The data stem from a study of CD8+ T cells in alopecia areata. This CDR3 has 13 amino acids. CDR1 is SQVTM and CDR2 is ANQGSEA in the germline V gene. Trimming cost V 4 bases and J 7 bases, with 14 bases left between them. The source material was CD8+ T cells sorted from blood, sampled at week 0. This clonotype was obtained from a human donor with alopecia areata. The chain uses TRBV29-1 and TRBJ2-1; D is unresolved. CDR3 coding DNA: TGCAGCGTTGCCCGGACCCCGAGTAATGAGCAGTTCTTC. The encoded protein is CSVARTPSNEQFF.